Listed here are 9 T cell receptor beta chains from one sample, sequenced in a study of CD8 T cells in ankylosing spondylitis. TCRdb independently ran MiXCR on the 5' RACE reads; one entry per CDR3 protein. This repertoire shows about 250,000 distinct CDR3 sequences, roughly 32% found once; its top ten account for 4% to 5.5%. Sequencing input: blood, either unsorted or a sorted T cell fraction (not recorded which). Receptors were obtained from a male donor with ankylosing spondylitis or in good health (not recorded which).

The chain has TRBV5-1 and TRBJ2-1; D gene ambiguous. V dropped 1 base and J dropped 7 bases, with 6 bases sitting between them. This CDR3 region has 12 residues. Looked up from germline, CDR1 is SGHRS and CDR2 is YFSETQ. CDR3 sequence reads: CASSLYGNEQFF. As DNA, the CDR3 is TGCGCCAGCAGCTTGTACGGTAATGAGCAGTTCTTC.

J is TRBJ2-2 and V is TRBV11-2; 7 bases agree with TRBD1. This CDR3 is 16 amino acids long. Germline values: CDR1 SGHAT, CDR2 FQNNGV. J was trimmed by 5 bases and V by 4 bases; bases with no gene match: 10. CDR3 sequence (DNA): TGTGCCAGCAGCTCCCGGAGACAGGGCCAAACCGGGGAGCTGTTTTTT. Encoded protein: CASSSRRQGQTGELFF.

This chain uses TRBV4-1 with TRBJ1-5; D gene uncertain. V was cut by 0 bases and J by 4 bases, with 10 bases left in between. This CDR3 has 15 amino acids. CDR1 MGHRA and CDR2 YSYEKL come from the germline V gene. In DNA, the CDR3 is TGCGCCAGCAGCCAAGATTTGGGCGGGAATCAGCCCCAGCATTTT. It translates to CASSQDLGGNQPQHF.

The chain has TRBV6-5 and TRBJ2-3, with D perhaps given as TRBD1 or TRBD2 (5 bases each). V dropped 0 bases and J dropped 3 bases, with 16 bases sitting between them. The CDR3 has 17 amino acids. Germline assignment: CDR1 MNHEY and CDR2 SVGAGI. This chain's CDR3 is CASSYSWAGSSTDTQYF. The CDR3 region has the DNA TGTGCCAGCAGTTACTCTTGGGCAGGGAGTAGTACAGATACGCAGTATTTT.

This clonotype showed up just a few times. The chain links TRBV29-1 to TRBJ2-7, with D possibly called TRBD1 or TRBD2 (5 bases each). Germline CDR1 is SQVTM and CDR2 is ANQGSEA. The CDR3 runs to 12 residues. V gave up 6 bases and J gave up 7 bases, with 16 bases separating them. This CDR3 is CSVLEGPGEQYF. The CDR3 nucleotides read TGCAGCGTCCTCGAGGGGCCGGGGGAGCAGTACTTC.

The table lists this clonotype with a few counts. The chain couples TRBV20-1 to TRBJ2-1; 9 nucleotides align to TRBD2. Germline CDR1 DFQATT, CDR2 SNEGSKA (reference sequence). This CDR3 spans 15 amino acids. V was pared by 1 base and J by 0 bases, with 1 base of the junction left unmatched. CDR3 region: CSARVAGVSYNEQFF. CDR3 in DNA: TGCAGTGCTAGAGTAGCGGGGGTCTCCTACAATGAGCAGTTCTTC.

This clonotype showed up many times. J is TRBJ1-1 and V is TRBV29-1; tentative D call: TRBD1 (5 bases). CDR1 and CDR2 from the germline V gene are SQVTM and ANQGSEA. The CDR3 loop spans 13 amino acids. Trimming removed 4 bases from V and 0 bases from J, with 9 bases in between. CDR3 loop: CSVGDGLNTEAFF. The CDR3, as DNA: TGCAGCGTTGGGGACGGCCTGAACACTGAAGCTTTCTTT.

The V and J genes are TRBV7-9 and TRBJ1-1; D unclear. Germline V gene sequence: CDR1 SEHNR, CDR2 FQNEAQ (reference sequence). The V end lost 5 bases, the J end lost 7 bases, and 26 bases lay between the germline ends. This CDR3 comprises 17 residues. In DNA form, the CDR3 reads TGTGCCAGCAGCCCCGCGACCGGGGAGCCCCGACCGAGTGAAGCTTTCTTT. This translates into CASSPATGEPRPSEAFF.

This chain links TRBV7-9 with TRBJ2-2, with D uncertain. V was pared by 4 bases and J by 6 bases, with 6 bases between. Germline CDR1 reads SEHNR; CDR2 reads FQNEAQ (reference sequence). The CDR3 extends over 12 amino acids. The CDR3 region has the DNA TGTGCCAGCAGCTATGGGGCCGGGGAGCTGTTTTTT. Protein product: CASSYGAGELFF.